The source of this T cell receptor beta chain is a study of beta chain features in type 1 diabetes. Notes on the study in general: In every one of the four CD4+ subsets, TCRB CDR3s were moderately but significantly shorter in Type 1 diabetes patients. The analysis here could not establish whether HLA type shapes TCRB rearrangement. Over-representation of high TCR-expressing cells was a possible consequence of cDNA sequencing.

One heparinised blood draw averaging about 120 mL was given by each donor. This clone has just a few counts. The antigen is not known. Trimming removed 6 bases from V and 3 bases from J; junction bases left unmatched: 6. The CDR3 has 15 amino acids. CDR1 and CDR2 from the germline V gene are LNHDA and SQIVND (reference sequence). All of the isolated RNA was reverse transcribed, so expressed TCRB transcripts were sequenced. Clones were sequenced by immunoSEQ multiplex PCR, and TCRdb holds only the in-frame ones, with some missing. Seen here are under 200,000 clones, 6.5% to 10% observed once, and the top ten hold more than 0.45%.

The V call is TRBV19, the J call TRBJ2-1; TRBD1 aligns across 9 bases. The material sequenced was central memory CD4+ T cells from blood. The receptor comes from a young woman with type 1 diabetes. In nucleotides, the CDR3 is TGTGCCAGTAGAGTGGGGACAGGGAACTACAATGAGCAGTTCTTC. This gives the protein CASRVGTGNYNEQFF. The whole variable domain, filled in from reference TRBV19 and TRBJ2-1, reads DGGITQSPKYLFRKEGQNVTLSCEQNLNHDAMYWYRQDPGQGLRLIYYSQIVNDFQKGDIAEGYSVSREKKESFPLTVTSAQKNPTAFYLCASRVGTGNYNEQFFGPGTRLTVL.